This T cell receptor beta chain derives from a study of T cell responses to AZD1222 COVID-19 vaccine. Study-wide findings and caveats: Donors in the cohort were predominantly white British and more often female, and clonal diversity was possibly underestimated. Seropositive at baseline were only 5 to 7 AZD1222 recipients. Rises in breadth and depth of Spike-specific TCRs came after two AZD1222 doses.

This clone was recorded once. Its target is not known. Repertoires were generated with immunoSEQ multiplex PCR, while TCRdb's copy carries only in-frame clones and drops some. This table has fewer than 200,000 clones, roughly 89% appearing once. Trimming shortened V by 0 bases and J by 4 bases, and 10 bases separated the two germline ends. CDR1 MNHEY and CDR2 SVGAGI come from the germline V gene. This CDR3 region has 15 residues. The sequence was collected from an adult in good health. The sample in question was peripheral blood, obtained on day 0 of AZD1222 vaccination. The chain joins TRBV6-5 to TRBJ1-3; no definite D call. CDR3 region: CASSYSKGNGNTIYF. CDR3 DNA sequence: TGTGCCAGCAGTTACTCGAAAGGGAACGGAAACACCATATATTTT.